This T cell receptor (beta chain) was captured in a study of CXCR3-negative and CXCR3-positive naive CD8 T cells. The wider study: Collectively, the libraries yielded about 140 million TRB reads in total, at about 1.5 +/- 0.3 million per library. Study-level points and caveats: TRB CDR3 hydrophobicity was greater in CXCR3-positive naive cells than in CXCR3-negative naive cells. Memory cells diverged, while naive CXCR3-positive and CXCR3-negative cells had similar TRBV-TRBJ usage.

Germline CDR1 MDHEN, CDR2 SYDVKM. The CDR3 length is 12 residues. Carrying UMI labels, the TRB cDNA libraries were prepared through 5' RACE. TCRdb reprocessed the 5' RACE reads and stores each CDR3 protein as one record, lacking DNA. Found here are more than 80,000 distinct CDR3 sequences; the top ten clones hold 0.82%. Worth noting for this clonotype: No antigen is known for it.

The sequenced material came from naive CXCR3+ CD8+ T cells from blood. The subset here: CD45RO-CCR7+CD27+CD95- naive CD8+ T cells expressing CXCR3 (TNR3+). This sequence originates from a human donor in good health. Some clones in this sample may be carry-over from other donors' samples. The rearrangement joins TRBV28 to TRBJ2-3. The CDR3 sequence: CASSLPFDTQYF.